This T cell receptor (beta chain) was captured by sequencing in a study of shared clonotypes between healthy human individuals. Across the study: Per donor, CD8 memory used one plate, CD8 naive used two, CD4 memory used three and CD4 naive used three. Notes on the study in general: Compared with clonotypes that all four donors shared, non-shared clonotypes had lower generation probabilities.

Produced via immunoSEQ multiplex PCR; TCRdb's table is partial and in-frame only. The table lists over 95,000 clones, roughly 70% of them singletons, with 24% in the top ten. Germline V CDR1 and CDR2: SGHRS, YFSETQ. Trimming took off 1 base at V and 8 bases at J, with 16 bases between the two ends. The CDR3 loop spans 15 amino acids. In the case of this clone: Its target is unknown.

Sequencing input: memory CD8+ T cells sorted from blood. As to subset: CD45RO+ cells pooled with CCR7-negative TemRA cells. V is TRBV5-1 and J is TRBJ2-1, with D perhaps TRBD2 (6 bases). The TCR originated in a woman under 40 in good health. This CDR3 is CASSLFGTVPHEQFF. Here the CDR3 DNA reads TGCGCCAGCAGCTTGTTTGGGACTGTGCCCCATGAGCAGTTCTTC. The full variable domain, rest sourced from reference TRBV5-1 and TRBJ2-1, is KAGVTQTPRYLIKTRGQQVTLSCSPISGHRSVSWYQQTPGQGLQFLFEYFSETQRNKGNFPGRFSGRQFSNSRSEMNVSTLELGDSALYLCASSLFGTVPHEQFFGPGTRLTVL.